These T cell receptor beta chains were read from a single sample in a study of control samples from healthy donors and cancer patients. The assay was immunoSEQ multiplex PCR, and TCRdb's table has in-frame clones only and misses some. The sample has tens of thousands of clones, approximately 90% seen once; the top ten hold around 3.8%. Sequenced: blood. The receptors originated from a young woman in good health. CDR3s include the opening cysteine and the closing phenylalanine or tryptophan. Fields, in order: J gene, clone size, D gene, V gene, CDR3 protein, CDR3 DNA. D genes are given only for firm matches. The listing skips clone size in some rows; elsewhere it reads once, few, many or a size class.

j_call: TRBJ2-1
clone_size: NA
d_call: NA
v_call: TRBV28
cdr3_aa: CASTYDSYNEQFF
cdr3_nt: TGTGCCAGCACCTACGACAGCTACAATGAGCAGTTCTTC

j_call: TRBJ1-6
clone_size: NA
d_call: NA
v_call: TRBV6-1
cdr3_aa: CASSGIPSSYNSPLHF
cdr3_nt: TGTGCCAGCAGTGGAATACCAAGCTCCTATAATTCACCCCTCCACTTT

j_call: TRBJ1-4
clone_size: NA
d_call: NA
v_call: TRBV15
cdr3_aa: CATSRERTPNEKLFF
cdr3_nt: TGTGCCACCAGCAGAGAAAGGACACCTAATGAAAAACTGTTTTTT

j_call: TRBJ2-5
clone_size: few
d_call: TRBD2
v_call: TRBV29-1
cdr3_aa: CSVEDRPSGAETQYF
cdr3_nt: TGCAGCGTTGAAGATCGTCCTAGCGGGGCAGAGACCCAGTACTTC

j_call: TRBJ1-1
clone_size: NA
d_call: NA
v_call: TRBV19
cdr3_aa: CASSTHRELDTEAFF
cdr3_nt: TGTGCCAGTAGTACACACAGGGAGCTAGACACTGAAGCTTTCTTT

j_call: TRBJ1-3
clone_size: NA
d_call: TRBD1
v_call: TRBV6-6
cdr3_aa: CASSRSGTAPGNTIYF
cdr3_nt: TGTGCCAGCAGTCGATCCGGGACAGCTCCTGGAAACACCATATATTTT

j_call: TRBJ2-1
clone_size: NA
d_call: NA
v_call: TRBV6-1
cdr3_aa: CASSDPLSSYNEQFF
cdr3_nt: TGTGCCAGCAGTGATCCTCTGAGCTCCTACAATGAGCAGTTCTTC

j_call: TRBJ1-2
clone_size: many
d_call: TRBD1
v_call: TRBV19
cdr3_aa: CASSIKDRYNYGYTF
cdr3_nt: TGTGCCAGTAGTATCAAGGACAGGTATAACTATGGCTACACCTTC

j_call: TRBJ2-5
clone_size: NA
d_call: NA
v_call: TRBV5-6
cdr3_aa: CASSFVASQETQYF
cdr3_nt: TGTGCCAGCAGCTTTGTGGCGAGTCAAGAGACCCAGTACTTC

j_call: TRBJ2-2
clone_size: NA
d_call: TRBD2
v_call: TRBV6-4
cdr3_aa: CASSDSLPGGLTGELFF
cdr3_nt: TGTGCCAGCAGTGACTCCCTCCCGGGGGGGCTAACCGGGGAGCTGTTTTTT

j_call: TRBJ1-2
clone_size: NA
d_call: NA
v_call: TRBV7-9
cdr3_aa: CASSSPGLQLGGYTF
cdr3_nt: TGTGCCAGCAGCTCACCGGGGCTACAGTTGGGAGGCTACACCTTC

j_call: TRBJ2-7
clone_size: NA
d_call: TRBD1
v_call: TRBV5-4
cdr3_aa: CASSLWDRDHEQYF
cdr3_nt: TGTGCCAGCAGCTTATGGGACAGGGACCACGAGCAGTACTTC

j_call: TRBJ2-2
clone_size: NA
d_call: NA
v_call: TRBV9
cdr3_aa: CASSVDRGGTGELFF
cdr3_nt: TGTGCCAGCAGCGTAGACAGAGGAGGAACCGGGGAGCTGTTTTTT

j_call: TRBJ2-7
clone_size: NA
d_call: TRBD1
v_call: TRBV9
cdr3_aa: CASSVGRGTGGFEQYF
cdr3_nt: TGTGCCAGCAGCGTGGGTCGAGGGACAGGGGGATTTGAGCAGTACTTC

j_call: TRBJ1-6
clone_size: NA
d_call: TRBD1
v_call: TRBV19
cdr3_aa: CASSRDRNSPLHF
cdr3_nt: TGTGCCAGTAGTCGGGACAGGAATTCACCCCTCCACTTT

j_call: TRBJ2-7
clone_size: NA
d_call: TRBD1
v_call: TRBV7-3
cdr3_aa: CASSSTGTEEQYF
cdr3_nt: TGTGCCAGCAGCTCGACAGGGACAGAAGAGCAGTACTTC

j_call: TRBJ1-4
clone_size: NA
d_call: NA
v_call: TRBV2
cdr3_aa: CASSELQGYTNEKLFF
cdr3_nt: TGTGCCAGCAGTGAACTCCAGGGATATACTAATGAAAAACTGTTTTTT

j_call: TRBJ2-3
clone_size: NA
d_call: TRBD2
v_call: TRBV6-1
cdr3_aa: CASSDLAGATDTQYF
cdr3_nt: TGTGCCAGCAGTGACCTAGCGGGGGCGACAGATACGCAGTATTTT

j_call: TRBJ1-5
clone_size: NA
d_call: NA
v_call: TRBV3-1/TRBV3-2
cdr3_aa: CASSQDQGAGLQPQHF
cdr3_nt: TGTGCCAGCAGCCAAGATCAGGGAGCAGGGCTTCAGCCCCAGCATTTT

j_call: TRBJ1-1
clone_size: NA
d_call: NA
v_call: TRBV5-1
cdr3_aa: CASSLEAVLNTEAFF
cdr3_nt: TGCGCCAGCAGCTTGGAGGCCGTCTTGAACACTGAAGCTTTCTTT

j_call: TRBJ2-7
clone_size: NA
d_call: TRBD2
v_call: TRBV19
cdr3_aa: CASSIGTSYEQYF
cdr3_nt: TGTGCCAGTAGTATTGGGACTAGTTACGAGCAGTACTTC

j_call: TRBJ1-1
clone_size: NA
d_call: NA
v_call: TRBV7-9
cdr3_aa: CASSLGLGVITEAFF
cdr3_nt: TGTGCCAGCAGCTTAGGGTTGGGGGTTATAACTGAAGCTTTCTTT

j_call: TRBJ1-1
clone_size: NA
d_call: NA
v_call: TRBV4-1
cdr3_aa: CASSRTVNTEGAFF
cdr3_nt: TGCGCCAGCAGTAGAACAGTAAATACGGAGGGAGCTTTCTTT

j_call: TRBJ1-1
clone_size: NA
d_call: NA
v_call: TRBV10-1
cdr3_aa: CASSQGQGAFF
cdr3_nt: TGCGCCAGCAGTCAGGGGCAAGGAGCTTTCTTT

j_call: TRBJ2-5
clone_size: NA
d_call: NA
v_call: TRBV2
cdr3_aa: CASSAPGGNMKTQYF
cdr3_nt: TGTGCCAGCAGTGCCCCCGGGGGAAACATGAAGACCCAGTACTTC

j_call: TRBJ2-5
clone_size: NA
d_call: NA
v_call: TRBV5-1
cdr3_aa: CASNWGSRSQETQYF
cdr3_nt: TGCGCCAGCAATTGGGGTTCGAGGAGCCAAGAGACCCAGTACTTC

j_call: TRBJ1-2
clone_size: NA
d_call: TRBD1
v_call: TRBV5-1
cdr3_aa: CASSHPRGQEVTNYGYTF
cdr3_nt: TGCGCCAGCAGCCACCCGCGGGGACAGGAGGTTACTAACTATGGCTACACCTTC

j_call: TRBJ2-2
clone_size: NA
d_call: TRBD1
v_call: TRBV10-3
cdr3_aa: CAISGDRDTGELFF
cdr3_nt: TGTGCCATCAGTGGGGACAGGGACACCGGGGAGCTGTTTTTT

j_call: TRBJ2-7
clone_size: NA
d_call: TRBD1
v_call: TRBV6-5
cdr3_aa: CASGTGGREQYF
cdr3_nt: TGTGCCAGCGGGACAGGGGGTCGGGAGCAGTACTTC

j_call: TRBJ1-1
clone_size: NA
d_call: NA
v_call: TRBV6-5
cdr3_aa: CASSHLEATEAFF
cdr3_nt: TGTGCCAGCAGCCACCTCGAGGCAACTGAAGCTTTCTTT

j_call: TRBJ1-2
clone_size: NA
d_call: NA
v_call: TRBV12-3/TRBV12-4
cdr3_aa: CASSSTFPYGYTF
cdr3_nt: TGTGCCAGCAGTTCGACATTTCCCTATGGCTACACCTTC

j_call: TRBJ2-7
clone_size: NA
d_call: TRBD1
v_call: TRBV5-1
cdr3_aa: CASSLGPSLNFPGQLQVTYEQYF
cdr3_nt: TGCGCCAGCAGCTTGGGCCCTTCCCTTAACTTCCCGGGACAGCTCCAGGTTACCTACGAGCAGTACTTC

j_call: TRBJ2-4
clone_size: NA
d_call: TRBD2
v_call: TRBV4-1
cdr3_aa: CASSHTSGGSIAKNIQYF
cdr3_nt: TGCGCCAGCAGCCATACTAGCGGGGGGAGTATAGCCAAAAACATTCAGTACTTC

j_call: TRBJ2-5
clone_size: NA
d_call: TRBD2
v_call: TRBV2
cdr3_aa: CASRDTSGGRQETQYF
cdr3_nt: TGTGCCAGCAGGGATACTAGCGGGGGGAGACAAGAGACCCAGTACTTC

j_call: TRBJ1-2
clone_size: NA
d_call: TRBD1
v_call: TRBV10-2
cdr3_aa: CASRDTGGSYGYTF
cdr3_nt: TGCGCCAGCAGGGATACAGGGGGTAGCTATGGCTACACCTTC

j_call: TRBJ2-4
clone_size: NA
d_call: NA
v_call: TRBV29-1
cdr3_aa: CSVEDQEGSDQNIQYF
cdr3_nt: TGCAGCGTTGAAGATCAGGAGGGATCTGACCAAAACATTCAGTACTTC

j_call: TRBJ2-1
clone_size: once
d_call: NA
v_call: TRBV9
cdr3_aa: CASSAGSPGVFYNEQFF
cdr3_nt: TGTGCCAGCAGCGCCGGGAGTCCGGGGGTCTTCTACAATGAGCAGTTCTTC

j_call: TRBJ1-1
clone_size: NA
d_call: NA
v_call: TRBV6-5
cdr3_aa: CATRDPQGPEAFF
cdr3_nt: TGTGCCACCAGGGACCCCCAGGGCCCTGAAGCTTTCTTT

j_call: TRBJ1-1
clone_size: NA
d_call: NA
v_call: TRBV5-6
cdr3_aa: CASSLVAEAFF
cdr3_nt: TGTGCCAGCAGCTTGGTAGCTGAAGCTTTCTTT

j_call: TRBJ2-5
clone_size: once
d_call: TRBD2
v_call: TRBV2
cdr3_aa: CASSEGGLAGAFQETQYF
cdr3_nt: TGTGCCAGCAGTGAGGGAGGACTAGCGGGGGCCTTCCAAGAGACCCAGTACTTC

j_call: TRBJ1-2
clone_size: NA
d_call: NA
v_call: TRBV29-1
cdr3_aa: CSSMDGNF
cdr3_nt: TGCAGCTCCATGGACGGTAACTTC